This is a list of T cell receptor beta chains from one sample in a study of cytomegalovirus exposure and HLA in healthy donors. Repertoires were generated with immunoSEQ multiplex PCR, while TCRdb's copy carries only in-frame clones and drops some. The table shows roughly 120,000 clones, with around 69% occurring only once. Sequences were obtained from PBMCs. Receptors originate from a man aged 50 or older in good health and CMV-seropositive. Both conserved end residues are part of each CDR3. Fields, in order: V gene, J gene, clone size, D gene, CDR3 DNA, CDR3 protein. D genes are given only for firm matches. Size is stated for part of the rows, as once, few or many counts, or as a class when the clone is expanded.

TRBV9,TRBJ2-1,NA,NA,TGTGCCAGCAGACAGCTAAGCTCCTACAATGAGCAGTTCTTC,CASRQLSSYNEQFF
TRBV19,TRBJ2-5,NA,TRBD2,TGTGCCAGCGATGGGGGAGGCGGGAGGGCCGGGGAGACCCAGTACTTC,CASDGGGGRAGETQYF
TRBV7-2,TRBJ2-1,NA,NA,TGTGCCAGCAGCTTGGCCCTGGTCTCCTACAATGAGCAGTTCTTC,CASSLALVSYNEQFF
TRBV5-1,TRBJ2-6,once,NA,TGCGCCAGCAGCCCTACAGGGAACTCTGGGGCCAACGTCCTGACTTTC,CASSPTGNSGANVLTF
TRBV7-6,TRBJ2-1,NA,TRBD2,TGTGCCAGCAGCTTAGCGCACCTAGCGGACTACAATGAGCAGTTCTTC,CASSLAHLADYNEQFF
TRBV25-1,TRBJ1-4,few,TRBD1,TGTGCCAGCAGTGACGGACAGGGACCTTTGAATCGGTTTTTT,CASSDGQGPLNRFF
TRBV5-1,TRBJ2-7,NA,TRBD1,TGCGCCAGCGGGACAGCAATAGGGGAGCAGTACTTC,CASGTAIGEQYF
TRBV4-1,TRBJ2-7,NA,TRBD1,TGCGCCAGCAGCCAAGAAACAGGGGGCAACGAGCAGTACTTC,CASSQETGGNEQYF
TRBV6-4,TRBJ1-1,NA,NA,TGTGCCAGCAGTGGAGAATCGGGGACTGAAGCTTTCTTT,CASSGESGTEAFF
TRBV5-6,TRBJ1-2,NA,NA,TGTGCCAGCAGCACAGGCTTCTATGGCTACACCTTC,CASSTGFYGYTF
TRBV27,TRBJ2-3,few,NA,TGTGCCAGCGCCGGGGGGCTTTCCACAGATACGCAGTATTTT,CASAGGLSTDTQYF
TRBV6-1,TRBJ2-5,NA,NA,TGTGCCAGCAGTGAAAGGGGTGGAGGGACCCCCGAGACCCAGTACTTC,CASSERGGGTPETQYF
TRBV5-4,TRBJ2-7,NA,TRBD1,TGTGCCAGCAGATCAACCGGGACAGGGTCAACCCTCGGATCCTACGAGCAGTACTTC,CASRSTGTGSTLGSYEQYF
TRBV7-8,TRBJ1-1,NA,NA,TGTGCCAGCAGCTCCTACGGTTCGGGGACTGAAGCTTTCTTT,CASSSYGSGTEAFF
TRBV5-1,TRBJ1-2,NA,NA,TGCGCCAGCAGCGGCGGGACTTCCTATGGCTACACCTTC,CASSGGTSYGYTF
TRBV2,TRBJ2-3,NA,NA,TGTGCCAGCGGCCCATCCCTCAGCACAGATACGCAGTATTTT,CASGPSLSTDTQYF